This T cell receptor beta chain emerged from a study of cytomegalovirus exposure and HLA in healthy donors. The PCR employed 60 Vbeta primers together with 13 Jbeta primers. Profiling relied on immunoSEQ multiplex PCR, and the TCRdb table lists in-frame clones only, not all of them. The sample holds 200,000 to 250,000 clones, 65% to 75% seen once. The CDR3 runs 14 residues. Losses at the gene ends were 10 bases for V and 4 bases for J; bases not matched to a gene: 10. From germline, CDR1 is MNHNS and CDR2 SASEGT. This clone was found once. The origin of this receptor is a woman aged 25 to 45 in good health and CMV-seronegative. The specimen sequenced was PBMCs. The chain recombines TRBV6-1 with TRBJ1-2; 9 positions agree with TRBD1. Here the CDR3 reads CATPPGQGPYGYTF. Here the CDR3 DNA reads TGTGCCACCCCTCCGGGACAGGGACCCTATGGCTACACCTTC.